The clone carrying this TCR beta chain occurred many times. Its antigen is as yet unknown. The source material, RNA transcripts, was used to amplify TCR beta CDR3 regions. With the HTBI primer set, the TCR CDR3 went through a first round of RT-PCR. TCRdb redid the calling of the multiplex PCR reads with MiXCR, one entry per CDR3 protein. The sample holds about 640,000 distinct CDR3 sequences, about 15% seen once. This specimen belongs to a study of T cells in Graves' hyperthyroidism and ophthalmopathy. Study context: Peripheral blood was acquired at first diagnosis, ahead of any therapy whatsoever. Whole-study results and caveats: From stable hyperthyroidism, ophthalmopathy was separated by a 13 V-J model.

CDR3 length equals 14 residues. The V end lost 6 bases, the J end lost 0 bases, and 12 bases lay between the germline ends. Germline values: CDR1 MDHEN, CDR2 SYDVKM. The V call is TRBV28, the J call TRBJ2-7; D is uncertain. Material for sequencing was blood. This TCR was sampled from a woman aged 45-65 years with Graves' ophthalmopathy. The chain's CDR3 is CASRPSVVSYEQYF. The CDR3 DNA sequence: TGTGCCAGCAGACCCTCGGTGGTCTCCTACGAGCAGTACTTC.